This TCR beta chain emerged from a study of control samples from healthy donors and cancer patients. The CDR3 spans 12 residues. CDR1 MNHEY and CDR2 SVGAGI come from the germline V gene. V lost 5 bases to trimming and J lost 7 bases, with 11 bases between them. Profiled with immunoSEQ multiplex PCR; TCRdb holds only in-frame clones, not every one. The sample has 85,000 to 95,000 clones, about 88% seen once. V and J are TRBV6-5 and TRBJ1-2; tentatively, D is TRBD1 (5 bases). This TCR was recovered from a woman in her seventies in good health. Material for sequencing was blood. The CDR3 nucleotides read TGTGCCAGCAGTCTAGGAGGGGTTGGCTACACCTTC. Translating gives CASSLGGVGYTF.